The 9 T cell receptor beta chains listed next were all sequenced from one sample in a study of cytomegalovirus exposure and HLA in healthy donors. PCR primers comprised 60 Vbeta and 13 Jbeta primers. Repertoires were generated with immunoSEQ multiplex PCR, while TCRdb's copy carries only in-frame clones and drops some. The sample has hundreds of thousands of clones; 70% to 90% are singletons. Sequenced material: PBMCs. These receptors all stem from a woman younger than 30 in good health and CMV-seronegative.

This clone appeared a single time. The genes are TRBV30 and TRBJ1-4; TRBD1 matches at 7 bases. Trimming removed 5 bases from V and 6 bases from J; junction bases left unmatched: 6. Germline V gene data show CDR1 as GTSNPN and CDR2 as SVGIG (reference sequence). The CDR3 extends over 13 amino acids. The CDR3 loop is CAWGKGADEKLFF. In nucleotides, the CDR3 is TGTGCCTGGGGGAAGGGGGCCGATGAAAAACTGTTTTTT.

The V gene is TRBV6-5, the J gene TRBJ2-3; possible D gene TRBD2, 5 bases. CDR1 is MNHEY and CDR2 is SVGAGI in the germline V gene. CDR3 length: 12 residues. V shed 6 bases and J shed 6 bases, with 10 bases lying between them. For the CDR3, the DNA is TGTGCCAGCAGAACAACGGGGGATACGCAGTATTTT. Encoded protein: CASRTTGDTQYF.

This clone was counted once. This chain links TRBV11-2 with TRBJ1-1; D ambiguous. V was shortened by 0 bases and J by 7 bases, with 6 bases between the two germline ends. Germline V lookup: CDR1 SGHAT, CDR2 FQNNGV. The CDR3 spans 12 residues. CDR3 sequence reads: CASSLDSIEAFF. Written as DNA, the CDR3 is TGTGCCAGCAGCTTAGACAGTATTGAAGCTTTCTTT.

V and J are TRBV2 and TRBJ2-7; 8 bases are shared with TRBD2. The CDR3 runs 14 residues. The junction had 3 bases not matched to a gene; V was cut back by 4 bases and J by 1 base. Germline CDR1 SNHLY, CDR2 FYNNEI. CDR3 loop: CASSGERGSYEQYF. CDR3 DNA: TGTGCCAGCAGTGGAGAGCGGGGGTCCTACGAGCAGTACTTC.

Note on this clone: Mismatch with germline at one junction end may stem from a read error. This CDR3 reads CSSSPAVF. The CDR3 DNA is TGTTCCAGCAGCCCCGCGGTCTTC. The J gene is TRBJ2-1, the V gene TRBV7-9; D gene ambiguous. CDR3 length: 8 amino acids. Germline CDR1 reads SEHNR; CDR2 reads FQNEAQ (reference sequence).

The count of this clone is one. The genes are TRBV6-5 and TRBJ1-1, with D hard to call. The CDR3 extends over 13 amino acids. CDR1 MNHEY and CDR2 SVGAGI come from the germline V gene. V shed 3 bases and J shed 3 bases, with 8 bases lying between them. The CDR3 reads CASSYTAYTEAFF. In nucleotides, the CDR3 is TGTGCCAGCAGTTATACAGCTTACACTGAAGCTTTCTTT.

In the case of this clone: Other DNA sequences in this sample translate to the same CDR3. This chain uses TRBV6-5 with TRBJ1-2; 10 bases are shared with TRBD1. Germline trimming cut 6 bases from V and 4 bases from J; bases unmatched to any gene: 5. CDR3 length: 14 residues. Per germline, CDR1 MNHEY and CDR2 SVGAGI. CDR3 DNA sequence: TGTGCCAGCAGCCGACAGGGGGCGGGCTATGGCTACACCTTC. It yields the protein CASSRQGAGYGYTF.

Here the CDR3 DNA reads TGTGCCACTGCGACGCGGACAGGGGGGCAGGATGAGCAGTTCTTC. Its protein is CATATRTGGQDEQFF. The chain links TRBV6-1 to TRBJ2-1; TRBD1 matches 10 bases. Germline trimming cut 10 bases from V and 8 bases from J; bases unmatched to any gene: 14. Germline CDR1 MNHNS, CDR2 SASEGT. This CDR3 comprises 15 residues.

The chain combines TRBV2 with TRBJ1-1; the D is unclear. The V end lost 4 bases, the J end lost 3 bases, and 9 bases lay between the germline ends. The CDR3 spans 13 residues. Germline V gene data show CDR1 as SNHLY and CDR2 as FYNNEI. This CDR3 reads CASSVSQYTEAFF. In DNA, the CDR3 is TGTGCCAGCAGTGTTTCCCAGTACACTGAAGCTTTCTTT.